Listed below are T cell receptor beta chains from one sample, sequenced in a study of T cell responses to AZD1222 COVID-19 vaccine. Produced via immunoSEQ multiplex PCR; TCRdb's table is partial and in-frame only. The profile shows fewer than 70,000 clones, more than 60% of them singletons. The sequenced sample was peripheral blood, obtained 28 days after the second AZD1222 dose. Receptor source: an adult who received the AZD1222 COVID-19 vaccine. Each CDR3 is given with its conserved first and last residue. D genes are given only for firm matches. Expanded clones are given a class, and other clones once, few, many or no size at all.

TRBJ2-1 | 19 | NA | TRBV11-3 | NA | CASSFSSGFLGPSYNEQFF | TGTGCCAGCAGCTTTTCCTCTGGGTTCCTAGGACCCTCCTACAATGAGCAGTTCTTC
TRBJ2-7 | 14 | NA | TRBV6-1 | NA | CASSEGSGVYEQYF | TGTGCCAGCAGTGAAGGGTCGGGGGTCTACGAGCAGTACTTC
TRBJ2-1 | 17 | TRBD2 | TRBV7-8 | NA | CASSLWWSGGNRPGQFF | TGTGCCAGCAGCTTATGGTGGAGCGGGGGGAATCGGCCGGGGCAGTTCTTC
TRBJ2-3 | 13 | TRBD2 | TRBV30 | NA | CAFLTSGGAVSVF | TGTGCCTTCTTGACTAGCGGGGGGGCCGTTAGCGTTTTT
TRBJ1-6 | 16 | NA | TRBV3-1/TRBV3-2 | once | CASSQPGAGVDSPLHF | TGTGCCAGCAGCCAACCGGGGGCCGGTGTAGATTCACCCCTCCACTTT
TRBJ2-1 | 14 | TRBD2 | TRBV2 | NA | CASTETSTYNEQFF | TGTGCCAGCACCGAGACTAGCACCTACAATGAGCAGTTCTTC
TRBJ2-7 | 19 | TRBD1 | TRBV30 | NA | CAWSVLVRGPGVISYEQYF | TGTGCCTGGAGTGTACTGGTTAGGGGGCCCGGGGTTATATCCTACGAGCAGTACTTC
TRBJ1-5 | 16 | TRBD1 | TRBV19 | NA | CASSPLGGQTNQPQHF | TGTGCCAGTAGTCCCCTGGGGGGACAGACCAATCAGCCCCAGCATTTT
TRBJ2-4 | 12 | TRBD1 | TRBV11-3 | NA | CASSYRTGRGYF | TGTGCCAGCAGCTACCGGACAGGACGAGGGTACTTC
TRBJ2-3 | 14 | TRBD1 | TRBV29-1 | NA | CSVTGTGSTDTQYF | TGCAGCGTGACCGGGACAGGGAGCACAGATACGCAGTATTTT
TRBJ1-4 | 14 | NA | TRBV5-6 | NA | CASSSGLLGGKLFF | TGTGCCAGCAGCTCGGGCCTCCTCGGAGGAAAACTGTTTTTT
TRBJ1-4 | 14 | TRBD1 | TRBV18 | NA | CASSSGTGNEKLFF | TGTGCCAGCTCATCCGGGACAGGGAATGAAAAACTGTTTTTT
TRBJ1-5 | 15 | TRBD1 | TRBV7-9 | few | CASSLAGDRDQPQHF | TGTGCCAGCAGCTTAGCGGGGGACAGGGATCAGCCCCAGCATTTT
TRBJ1-1 | 16 | TRBD1 | TRBV6-7 | NA | CASSYDGGDRETEAFF | TGTGCCAGCAGTTACGATGGAGGTGACAGGGAAACTGAAGCTTTCTTT
TRBJ2-7 | 14 | TRBD2 | TRBV7-9 | NA | CASSFGGGLNEQYF | TGTGCCAGCAGCTTTGGGGGAGGGCTCAACGAGCAGTACTTC
TRBJ2-5 | 14 | NA | TRBV11-2 | NA | CASSPQRGTETQYF | TGTGCCAGCAGCCCACAGAGGGGCACAGAGACCCAGTACTTC
TRBJ2-7 | 15 | NA | TRBV30 | few | CAWSVLAGRGGEQYF | TGTGCCTGGAGTGTACTAGCCGGAAGGGGGGGCGAGCAGTACTTC
TRBJ2-1 | 17 | TRBD2 | TRBV2 | NA | CASSDPGRGGLYNEQFF | TGTGCCAGCAGTGACCCCGGGCGGGGGGGCCTCTACAATGAGCAGTTCTTC
TRBJ2-2 | 14 | NA | TRBV21-1 | NA | CASSGRTVTGELFF | TGTGCCAGCAGCGGACGGACGGTGACCGGGGAGCTGTTTTTT
TRBJ2-2 | 12 | NA | TRBV28 | NA | CASKENTGELFF | TGTGCCAGCAAGGAGAACACCGGGGAGCTGTTTTTT
TRBJ2-1 | 13 | TRBD1 | TRBV12-3/TRBV12-4 | NA | CASSWDRNGEQFF | TGTGCCAGCAGCTGGGACAGAAACGGTGAGCAGTTCTTC
TRBJ2-7 | 14 | NA | TRBV5-8 | NA | CASSRRAHSYEQYF | TGTGCCAGCAGCCGCCGTGCCCACTCCTACGAGCAGTACTTC
TRBJ1-5 | 22 | TRBD1 | TRBV7-2 | NA | CASSLAGGHRDRGQESNQPQHF | TGTGCCAGCAGCTTAGCTGGAGGGCACCGGGACAGGGGGCAGGAGAGCAATCAGCCCCAGCATTTT
TRBJ1-1 | 14 | NA | TRBV20-1 | NA | CSASGNRVNTEAFF | TGCAGTGCTAGTGGGAACAGGGTAAACACTGAAGCTTTCTTT
TRBJ1-1 | 16 | NA | TRBV5-1 | once | CASSLKRASRSTEAFF | TGCGCCAGCAGCCTAAAACGGGCCTCTAGAAGCACTGAAGCTTTCTTT
TRBJ1-1 | 13 | NA | TRBV18 | NA | CASSQGSNTEAFF | TGTGCCAGCTCACAGGGGAGCAACACTGAAGCTTTCTTT
TRBJ2-5 | 11 | NA | TRBV28 | NA | CASGVEETQYF | TGTGCCAGCGGAGTGGAAGAGACCCAGTACTTC
TRBJ1-2 | 12 | NA | TRBV7-8 | once | CASSDAAYGYTF | TGTGCCAGCAGCGATGCGGCATATGGCTACACCTTC
TRBJ2-3 | 15 | TRBD2 | TRBV18 | NA | CASSPSSGGLNTQYF | TGTGCCAGCTCACCGTCAAGCGGGGGGTTAAATACGCAGTATTTT
TRBJ1-2 | 14 | NA | TRBV7-2 | NA | CASSFPGQLYGYTF | TGTGCCAGCAGCTTTCCCGGACAGCTCTATGGCTACACCTTC
TRBJ2-1 | 14 | TRBD2 | TRBV6-1 | few | CASSEKLGGNEQFF | TGTGCCAGCAGTGAAAAGCTGGGGGGGAATGAGCAGTTCTTC
TRBJ2-2 | 13 | NA | TRBV11-3 | once | CASMRDNTGELFF | TGTGCCAGCATGCGGGACAACACCGGGGAGCTGTTTTTT
TRBJ2-1 | 15 | NA | TRBV19 | NA | CASSITSRGENEQFF | TGTGCCAGTAGTATCACCAGTCGAGGGGAAAATGAGCAGTTCTTC
TRBJ1-1 | 15 | NA | TRBV5-1 | NA | CASSLGEVVGTEAFF | TGCGCCAGCAGCTTGGGTGAGGTAGTAGGGACTGAAGCTTTCTTT
TRBJ1-1 | 14 | NA | TRBV3-1/TRBV3-2 | NA | CASSQDWRDTEAFF | TGTGCCAGCAGCCAAGATTGGAGGGACACTGAAGCTTTCTTT
TRBJ2-7 | 15 | NA | TRBV7-6 | NA | CASSLLGTETYEQYF | TGTGCCAGCAGCTTATTAGGAACGGAGACCTACGAGCAGTACTTC
TRBJ1-6 | 15 | NA | TRBV25-1 | NA | CASSESTAYNSPLHF | TGTGCCAGCAGTGAATCAACAGCCTATAATTCACCCCTCCACTTT
TRBJ2-7 | 15 | TRBD2 | TRBV6-5 | NA | CASRTSGGSSYEQYF | TGTGCCAGCAGAACTAGCGGGGGGAGCTCCTACGAGCAGTACTTC
TRBJ2-7 | 14 | TRBD1 | TRBV10-3 | NA | CAISRGGNTYEQYF | TGTGCCATCAGTAGAGGGGGCAACACCTACGAGCAGTACTTC
TRBJ2-2 | 16 | NA | TRBV18 | NA | CASSPSGGANTGELFF | TGTGCCAGCTCACCCTCCGGTGGGGCGAACACCGGGGAGCTGTTTTTT
TRBJ1-1 | 14 | NA | TRBV28 | NA | CASSLIYMNTEAFF | TGTGCCAGCAGTCTTATCTACATGAACACTGAAGCTTTCTTT
TRBJ2-5 | 15 | NA | TRBV28 | NA | CASSPKGQMGETQYF | TGTGCCAGCAGTCCAAAGGGCCAGATGGGAGAGACCCAGTACTTC
TRBJ1-1 | 14 | NA | TRBV6-5 | once | CASSYTSGATEAFF | TGTGCCAGCAGTTACACCTCCGGGGCCACTGAAGCTTTCTTT
TRBJ1-5 | 15 | NA | TRBV19 | few | CASSTQGWSNQPQHF | TGTGCCAGTAGTACACAGGGCTGGAGCAATCAGCCCCAGCATTTT
TRBJ1-2 | 15 | NA | TRBV25-1 | NA | CASSESGQFFHGYTF | TGTGCCAGCAGTGAATCCGGACAGTTTTTCCATGGCTACACCTTC
TRBJ1-1 | 14 | NA | TRBV27 | NA | CASSLSQIGTEAFF | TGTGCCAGCAGTTTATCCCAGATAGGGACTGAAGCTTTCTTT
TRBJ1-6 | 15 | TRBD1 | TRBV2 | NA | CASSPGTGGNSPLHF | TGTGCCAGCAGTCCCGGGACAGGGGGCAATTCACCCCTCCACTTT
TRBJ2-5 | 13 | NA | TRBV6-2/TRBV6-3 | few | CASSYEGFRAQYF | TGTGCCAGCAGTTACGAGGGGTTCAGGGCCCAGTACTTC
TRBJ1-1 | 14 | NA | TRBV5-1 | NA | CASSGGWMNTEAFF | TGCGCCAGCTCCGGGGGGTGGATGAACACTGAAGCTTTCTTT
TRBJ1-1 | 14 | TRBD1 | TRBV4-2 | NA | CASSQGQLNTEAFF | TGTGCCAGCAGCCAGGGACAGTTGAACACTGAAGCTTTCTTT
TRBJ1-2 | 14 | NA | TRBV4-3 | NA | CASSHADTPWGYTF | TGCGCCAGCAGCCATGCGGACACCCCTTGGGGCTACACCTTC
TRBJ2-1 | 12 | NA | TRBV12-5 | medium-sized | CASGLWGNEQFF | TGTGCTAGTGGTTTGTGGGGGAATGAGCAGTTCTTC
TRBJ1-2 | 15 | NA | TRBV7-2 | NA | CASSPGGGFGYGYTF | TGTGCCAGCAGCCCTGGAGGGGGGTTCGGCTATGGCTACACCTTC
TRBJ1-1 | 16 | TRBD1 | TRBV28 | once | CASSFDQGALGTEAFF | TGTGCCAGCAGCTTTGACCAGGGGGCGCTTGGCACTGAAGCTTTCTTT